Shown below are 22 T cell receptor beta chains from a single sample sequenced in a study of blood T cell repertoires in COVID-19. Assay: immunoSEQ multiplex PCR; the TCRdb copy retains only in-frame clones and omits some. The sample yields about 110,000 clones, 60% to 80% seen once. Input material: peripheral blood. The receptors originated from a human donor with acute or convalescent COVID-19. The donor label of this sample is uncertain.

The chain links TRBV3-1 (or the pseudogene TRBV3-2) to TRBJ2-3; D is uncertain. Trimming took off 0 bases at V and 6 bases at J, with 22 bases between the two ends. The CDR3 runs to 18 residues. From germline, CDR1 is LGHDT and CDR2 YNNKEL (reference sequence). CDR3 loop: CASSQEKVAIRGMDTQYF. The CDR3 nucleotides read TGTGCCAGCAGCCAAGAGAAGGTTGCTATACGAGGAATGGATACGCAGTATTTT.

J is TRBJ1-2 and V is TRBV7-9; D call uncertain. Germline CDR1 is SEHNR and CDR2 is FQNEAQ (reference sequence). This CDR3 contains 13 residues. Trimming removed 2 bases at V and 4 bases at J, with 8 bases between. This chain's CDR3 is CASSLTGIYGYTF. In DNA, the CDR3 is TGTGCCAGCAGCTTAACCGGGATCTATGGCTACACCTTC.

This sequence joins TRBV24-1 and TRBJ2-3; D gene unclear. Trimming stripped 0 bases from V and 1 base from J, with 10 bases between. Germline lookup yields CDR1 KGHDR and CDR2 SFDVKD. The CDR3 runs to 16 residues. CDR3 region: CATSDLKFAGTDTQYF. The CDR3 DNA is TGTGCCACCAGTGATTTGAAATTTGCAGGCACAGATACGCAGTATTTT.

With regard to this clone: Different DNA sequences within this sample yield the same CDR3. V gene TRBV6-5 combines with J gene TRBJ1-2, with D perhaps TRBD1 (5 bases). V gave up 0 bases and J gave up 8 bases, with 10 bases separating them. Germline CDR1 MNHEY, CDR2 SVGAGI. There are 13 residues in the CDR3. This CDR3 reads CASSYSGAGGYTF. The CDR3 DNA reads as TGTGCCAGCAGTTACTCTGGGGCAGGAGGCTACACCTTC.

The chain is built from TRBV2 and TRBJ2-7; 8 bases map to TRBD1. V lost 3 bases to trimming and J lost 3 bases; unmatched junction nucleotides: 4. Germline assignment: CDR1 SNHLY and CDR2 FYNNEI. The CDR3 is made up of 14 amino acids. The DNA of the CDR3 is TGTGCCAGCAGTGATCCGGGACAGGTCTACGAGCAGTACGTC. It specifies CASSDPGQVYEQYV.

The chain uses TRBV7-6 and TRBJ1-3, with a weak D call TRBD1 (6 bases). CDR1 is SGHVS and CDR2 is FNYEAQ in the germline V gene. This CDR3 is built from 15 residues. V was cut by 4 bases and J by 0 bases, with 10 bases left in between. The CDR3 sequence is CASSSTGSSGNTIYF. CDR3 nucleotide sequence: TGTGCCAGCAGCTCAACAGGGAGCTCTGGAAACACCATATATTTT.

The CDR3 bases are TGTGCCAGCAGCCCCGGCACGGGGTTGGGCTACAATGAGCAGTTCTTC. This gives the protein CASSPGTGLGYNEQFF. The V call is TRBV9, the J call TRBJ2-1; weak D call: TRBD2 (5 bases). Trimming shortened V by 4 bases and J by 3 bases, and 17 bases separated the two germline ends. The CDR3 runs 16 residues. Germline values: CDR1 SGDLS, CDR2 YYNGEE.

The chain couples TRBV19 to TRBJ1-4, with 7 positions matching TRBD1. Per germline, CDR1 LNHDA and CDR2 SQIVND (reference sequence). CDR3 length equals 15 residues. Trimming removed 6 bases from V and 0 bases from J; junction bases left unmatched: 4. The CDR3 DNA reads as TGTGCCAGTAGAGGACAGGCTGCAACTAATGAAAAACTGTTTTTT. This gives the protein CASRGQAATNEKLFF.

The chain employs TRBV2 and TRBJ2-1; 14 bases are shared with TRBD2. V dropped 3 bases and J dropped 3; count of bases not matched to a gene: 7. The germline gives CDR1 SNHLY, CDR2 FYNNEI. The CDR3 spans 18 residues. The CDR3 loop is CASSEPGLAGADYNEQFF. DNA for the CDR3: TGTGCCAGCAGTGAGCCGGGACTAGCGGGGGCCGACTACAATGAGCAGTTCTTC.

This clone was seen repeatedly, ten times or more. The CDR3: CASSKPGLAGGRSSYEQYV. CDR3 bases: TGTGCCAGCAGCAAACCGGGACTAGCGGGGGGGCGGAGCTCCTACGAGCAGTACGTC. The chain combines TRBV9 with TRBJ2-7, with 16 bases matching TRBD2. Germline lookup yields CDR1 SGDLS and CDR2 YYNGEE. V trimming: 4 bases; J trimming: 0 bases; junction bases outside the gene matches: 10. The CDR3 is 19 amino acids.

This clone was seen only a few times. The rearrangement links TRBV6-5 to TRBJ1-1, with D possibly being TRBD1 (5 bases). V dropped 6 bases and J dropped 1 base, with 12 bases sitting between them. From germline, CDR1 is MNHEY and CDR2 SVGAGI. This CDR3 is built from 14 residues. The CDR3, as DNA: TGTGCCAGCAGGGGAGGACAACGGAACACTGAAGCTTTCTTT. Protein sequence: CASRGGQRNTEAFF.

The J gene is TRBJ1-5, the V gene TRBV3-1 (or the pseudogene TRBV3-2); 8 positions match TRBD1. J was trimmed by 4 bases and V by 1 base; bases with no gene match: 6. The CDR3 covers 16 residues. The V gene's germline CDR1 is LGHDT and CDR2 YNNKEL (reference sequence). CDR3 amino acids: CASSQGRTGINQPQHF. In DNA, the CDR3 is TGTGCCAGCAGCCAAGGGAGGACAGGGATAAATCAGCCCCAGCATTTT.

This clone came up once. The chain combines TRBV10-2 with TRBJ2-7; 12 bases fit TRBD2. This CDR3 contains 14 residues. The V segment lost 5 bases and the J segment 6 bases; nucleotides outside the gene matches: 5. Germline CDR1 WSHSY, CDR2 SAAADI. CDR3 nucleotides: TGCGCCAGCAGTCTAGCGGGGGGGTCCGGCGAGCAGTACGTC. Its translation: CASSLAGGSGEQYV.

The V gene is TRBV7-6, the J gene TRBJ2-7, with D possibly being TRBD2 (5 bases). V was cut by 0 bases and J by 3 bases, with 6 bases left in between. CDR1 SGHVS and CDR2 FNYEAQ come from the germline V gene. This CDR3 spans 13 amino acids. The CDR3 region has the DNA TGTGCCAGCAGCTTAGCCCGGGGCTACGAGCAGTACTTC. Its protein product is CASSLARGYEQYF.

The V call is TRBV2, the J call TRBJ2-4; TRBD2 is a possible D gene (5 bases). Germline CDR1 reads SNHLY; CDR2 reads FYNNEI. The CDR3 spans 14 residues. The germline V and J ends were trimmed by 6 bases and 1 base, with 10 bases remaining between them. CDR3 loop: CASRGSSAKNIQYF. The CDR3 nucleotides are TGTGCCAGCAGGGGGAGTTCGGCCAAAAACATTCAGTACTTC.

CDR3 nucleotides: TGTGCCAGCAGGACGGACAGAGCCCTCAACTATGGCTACACCTTC. Amino acid sequence: CASRTDRALNYGYTF. This sequence joins TRBV2 and TRBJ1-2; a weak D match, TRBD1 (6 bases). This CDR3 is 15 amino acids long. Germline loops: CDR1 SNHLY, CDR2 FYNNEI. Trimming removed 6 bases at V and 2 bases at J, with 16 bases between.

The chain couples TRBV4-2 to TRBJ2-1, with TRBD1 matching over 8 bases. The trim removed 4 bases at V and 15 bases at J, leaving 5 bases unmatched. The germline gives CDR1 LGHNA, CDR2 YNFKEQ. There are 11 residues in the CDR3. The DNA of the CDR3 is TGTGCCAGCAGCCCCCGGGACAGGCTGTTCTTC. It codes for CASSPRDRLFF.

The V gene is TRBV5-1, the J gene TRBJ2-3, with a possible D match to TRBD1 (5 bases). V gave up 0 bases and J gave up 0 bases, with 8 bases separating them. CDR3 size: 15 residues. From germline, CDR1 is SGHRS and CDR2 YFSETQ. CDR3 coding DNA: TGCGCCAGCAGCTTGGAAGGGGCCAGCACAGATACGCAGTATTTT. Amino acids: CASSLEGASTDTQYF.

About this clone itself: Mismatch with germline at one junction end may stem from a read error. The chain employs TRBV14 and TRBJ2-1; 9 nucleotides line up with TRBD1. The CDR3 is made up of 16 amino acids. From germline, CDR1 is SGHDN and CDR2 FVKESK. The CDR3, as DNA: TGTGCCAGCAGCCAGCCTACAGGGGGCGGGTACAATAAGCAGTTCTTC. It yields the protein CASSQPTGGGYNKQFF.

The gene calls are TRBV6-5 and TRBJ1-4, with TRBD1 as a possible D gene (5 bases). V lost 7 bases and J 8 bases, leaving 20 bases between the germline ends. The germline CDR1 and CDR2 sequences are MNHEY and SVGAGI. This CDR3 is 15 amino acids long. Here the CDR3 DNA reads TGTGCCAGCAAATACCAGGGAAGGGTAAGGGAAAAACTGTTTTTT. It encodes CASKYQGRVREKLFF.

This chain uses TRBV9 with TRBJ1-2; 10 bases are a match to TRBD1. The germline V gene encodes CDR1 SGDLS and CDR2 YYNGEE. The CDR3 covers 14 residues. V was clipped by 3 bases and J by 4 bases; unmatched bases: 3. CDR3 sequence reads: CASSGWDRGYGYTF. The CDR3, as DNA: TGTGCCAGCAGCGGTTGGGACAGGGGCTATGGCTACACCTTC.

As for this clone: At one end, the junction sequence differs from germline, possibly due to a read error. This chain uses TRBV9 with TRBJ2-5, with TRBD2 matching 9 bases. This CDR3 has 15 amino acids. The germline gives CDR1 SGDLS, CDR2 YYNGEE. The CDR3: CARSGAGGPMETQYF. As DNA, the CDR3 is TGTGCCCGCAGCGGGGCGGGGGGGCCGATGGAGACCCAGTACTTC.